This T cell receptor (beta chain) was profiled in a study of OX40 agonist ivuxolimab in advanced cancers. Notes on the research overall: The costimulatory receptor OX40 (CD134) was targeted by ivuxolimab, a fully human IgG2 agonistic monoclonal antibody. The paper covers the monotherapy dose-escalation part of the phase I ivuxolimab trial, which included N ≈ 50 patients. In the dose-escalation cohort, around four fifths of patients were male, and the mean age was roughly 60 years with a range of roughly 20 to 80. Intravenous ivuxolimab was administered to patients every 2 weeks at six dose levels: 0.01, 0.1, 0.3, 1.5, 3 and 10 mg/kg. Partial responses were achieved by three dose-escalation patients, of whom one had hepatocellular carcinoma and two had cutaneous melanoma. Prior anti-PD-1, anti-PD-L1 or anti-CTLA-4 therapy was permitted, and checkpoint inhibitors had been received by roughly 40% of dose-escalation patients. Among the 52 dose-escalation patients, approximately 20 had hepatocellular carcinoma, approximately 15 melanoma, 9 renal cell carcinoma and 9 head and neck cancer. The point of sequencing TCRbeta in the periphery was to test whether ivuxolimab changed TCR sequence diversity and drove clonal T-cell expansion.

Patients with autoimmune disease history or receiving systemic immunosuppression were excluded from the trial. In every dose cohort, peripheral blood was drawn for TCR sequencing at baseline, cycle 4 day 1, and cycle 7 day 1. Samples were obtained from an open-label, multicenter, first-in-human phase I dose-escalation trial of ivuxolimab. Adults with locally advanced or metastatic melanoma, renal cell, hepatocellular, or head and neck squamous cell carcinoma were enrolled in the trial. Before TCR sequencing, CD4+ and CD8+ T cells were separately sorted from peripheral blood. Genomic DNA was extracted from sorted cells for sequencing of the TCRbeta CDR3 region. TCRbeta CDR3 regions were sequenced using the immunoSEQ Assay. The source is immuneACCESS, and TCRdb retained only in-frame sequences with V and J called. Part of the clones is not carried over; for the studies checked, unresolved V genes explain less than half of this, and the remainder is unexplained. This sample lists 15,000 to 25,000 clones; approximately 88% were detected once. Together, the top ten hold about 50% of the sample.

Results the study describes overall, beyond this receptor: On average, CD8+ T cells showed more expanded clones than CD4+ T cells after ivuxolimab. Low levels of normalized T-cell clonal expansion were also seen in some nonresponding patients. At doses from 0.1 to 3.0 mg/kg, clonal expansion was seen in both CD4+ and CD8+ blood T cells between baseline and week 6. In partial responders in the 0.1-3.0 mg/kg groups, normalized peripheral clonal expansion was found to be among the lowest, especially among CD8+ T cells. The antigen specificity of the clonally expanded peripheral T cells was not determined.

About this clone itself: Its target antigen remains unknown. Per-base qualities were not stored, and no clone one base away is much larger.

Clipping removes 4 bases from V and 5 bases from J, with 6 as the unmatched junction base count. The CDR3 measures 15 amino acids from cysteine to phenylalanine. Only the CDR3 part of the read is kept: 45 bases, read in frame from the first base. Looking up the germline V gene yields CDR1 MGHDK and CDR2 SYGVNS. This TCR came from an adult with an advanced solid tumor such as melanoma, head and neck, liver or kidney cancer. The chain is encoded by TRBV25-1 joined to TRBJ2-5, and 11 junction bases match TRBD1. Here the sequenced sample was CD4+ or CD8+ T cells sorted from blood, taken in a trial of the OX40 agonist ivuxolimab. The CDR3 corresponds to CASSGRTGGRETQYF. Here is the DNA: TGTGCCAGCAGTGGCAGGACAGGGGGCAGGGAGACCCAGTACTTC.